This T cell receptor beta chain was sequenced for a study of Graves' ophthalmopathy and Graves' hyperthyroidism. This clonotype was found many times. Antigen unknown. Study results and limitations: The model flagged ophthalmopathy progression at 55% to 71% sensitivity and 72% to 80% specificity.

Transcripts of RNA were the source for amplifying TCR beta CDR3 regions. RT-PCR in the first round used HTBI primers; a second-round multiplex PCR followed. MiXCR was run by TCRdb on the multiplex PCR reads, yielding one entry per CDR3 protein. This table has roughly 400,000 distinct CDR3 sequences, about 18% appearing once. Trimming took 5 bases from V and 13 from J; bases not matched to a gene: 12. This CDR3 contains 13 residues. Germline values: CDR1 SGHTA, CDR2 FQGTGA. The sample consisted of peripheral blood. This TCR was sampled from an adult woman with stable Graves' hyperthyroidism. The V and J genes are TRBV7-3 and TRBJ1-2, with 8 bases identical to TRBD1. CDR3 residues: CASSPSVTGEITF. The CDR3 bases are TGTGCCAGCAGCCCGTCGGTGACAGGGGAGATCACCTTC.